These 32 T cell receptor beta chains originate from one sample sequenced in a study of blood T cell repertoires in COVID-19. Profiling relied on immunoSEQ multiplex PCR, and the TCRdb table lists in-frame clones only, not all of them. The sample records over 200,000 clones, about 89% being singletons. Sequences were obtained from peripheral blood. The receptors come from a woman in her forties or fifties with acute or convalescent COVID-19.

This clone was seen once. The chain is built from TRBV24-1 and TRBJ2-5; 10 positions match TRBD2. The CDR3 contains 19 residues. Germline V CDR1 and CDR2: KGHDR, SFDVKD. The V and J ends lost 3 bases and 2 bases, in that order; junction bases with no gene match: 14. This CDR3 reads CATSDPLPRTSGEQETQYF. In DNA, the CDR3 is TGTGCCACCAGTGATCCCCTACCACGGACTAGCGGCGAACAAGAGACCCAGTACTTC.

The chain uses TRBV19 and TRBJ2-7; 7 bases are shared with TRBD1. J gave up 1 base and V 1 base, and 10 bases lay outside the gene matches. Per germline, CDR1 LNHDA and CDR2 SQIVND (reference sequence). This CDR3 is 17 amino acids long. CDR3 sequence: CASSIGAYGTVSYEQYF. Here the CDR3 DNA reads TGTGCCAGTAGTATAGGGGCATACGGGACAGTGTCCTACGAGCAGTACTTC.

This chain links TRBV2 with TRBJ1-1, with 7 positions matching TRBD1. Germline CDR1 is SNHLY and CDR2 is FYNNEI. The V segment lost 3 bases and the J segment 1 base; nucleotides outside the gene matches: 8. The CDR3 extends over 16 amino acids. CDR3 sequence reads: CASSDQIGGPNTEAFF. The DNA of the CDR3 is TGTGCCAGCAGTGATCAGATAGGGGGCCCGAACACTGAAGCTTTCTTT. The entire variable domain, with the rest obtained from reference TRBV2 and TRBJ1-1, is as follows: EPEVTQTPSHQVTQMGQEVILRCVPISNHLYFYWYRQILGQKVEFLVSFYNNEISEKSEIFDDQFSVERPDGSNFTLKIRSTKLEDSAMYFCASSDQIGGPNTEAFFGQGTRLTVV.

J is TRBJ2-2 and V is TRBV19; 7 bases are a match to TRBD2. V trimming: 0 bases; J trimming: 0 bases; junction bases outside the gene matches: 4. The germline V gene encodes CDR1 LNHDA and CDR2 SQIVND (reference sequence). The CDR3 is 17 amino acids. CDR3 nucleotide sequence: TGTGCCAGTAGTATAGAGCCAGGGACTACGAACACCGGGGAGCTGTTTTTT. It yields the protein CASSIEPGTTNTGELFF.

V usage is TRBV7-9 and J usage is TRBJ2-3; D not certain. The germline gives CDR1 SEHNR, CDR2 FQNEAQ (reference sequence). The CDR3 spans 12 residues. V lost 5 bases, J lost 2 bases, and 5 bases lay in between. CDR3 nucleotides: TGTGCCAGCAGCCCCAACACAGATACGCAGTATTTT. Protein product: CASSPNTDTQYF.

The V gene is TRBV30, the J gene TRBJ2-7; possibly TRBD1 for D (6 bases). The CDR3 loop spans 14 amino acids. Trimming left V 2 bases short and J 0 bases short, with 11 bases between. The germline CDR1 and CDR2 sequences are GTSNPN and SVGIG (reference sequence). The CDR3 region is CAWSKTGFSYEQYF. CDR3 nucleotide sequence: TGTGCCTGGAGTAAAACAGGGTTCTCCTACGAGCAGTACTTC.

The J gene is TRBJ2-5, the V gene TRBV28; TRBD2 is a possible D gene (5 bases). Deletions cut 6 bases from V and 6 bases from J, with 20 bases between. The CDR3 consists of 15 residues. Per germline, CDR1 MDHEN and CDR2 SYDVKM. Written as DNA, the CDR3 is TGTGCCAGCAGAACCTCCGGAGGTCTGGTAAAGACCCAGTACTTC. Translating it yields CASRTSGGLVKTQYF.

The chain recombines TRBV10-1 with TRBJ2-7; 10 positions agree with TRBD2. J was trimmed by 4 bases and V by 8 bases; bases with no gene match: 11. Germline V lookup: CDR1 WNHNN, CDR2 SYGVQD (reference sequence). The CDR3 spans 15 residues. The CDR3 here is CASLEREGPVYEQYF. The CDR3 DNA follows: TGCGCCAGCTTAGAGCGGGAGGGCCCCGTGTACGAGCAGTACTTC.

V is TRBV5-6 and J is TRBJ1-2; D is undetermined. Germline CDR1 and CDR2: SGHDT and YYEEEE. Trimming took off 6 bases at V and 3 bases at J, with 18 bases between the two ends. This CDR3 spans 15 amino acids. The CDR3 spells CASTLGGRADYGYTF. The CDR3 nucleotides are TGTGCCAGCACCCTGGGAGGGAGGGCTGACTATGGCTACACCTTC.

The rearrangement uses TRBV3-1 (or the pseudogene TRBV3-2) and TRBJ1-2; no firm D call. The CDR3 totals 15 residues. V lost 0 bases and J lost 2, with 10 bases in between. Per germline, CDR1 LGHDT and CDR2 YNNKEL (reference sequence). The CDR3 nucleotides read TGTGCCAGCAGCCAAGATTATGTCAGGAACTATGGCTACACCTTC. Amino acid sequence: CASSQDYVRNYGYTF.

The V gene is TRBV28, the J gene TRBJ2-1, with no clear D. V lost 7 bases, J lost 5 bases, and 18 bases lay in between. Germline V gene data show CDR1 as MDHEN and CDR2 as SYDVKM. This CDR3 has 15 residues. The CDR3 loop reads CASTLAGYQDNEQFF. The CDR3 nucleotides are TGTGCCAGCACCCTCGCTGGATACCAGGACAATGAGCAGTTCTTC.

The chain has TRBV10-3 and TRBJ1-4, with D uncertain. Germline V CDR1 and CDR2: ENHRY, SYGVKD. V was cut by 6 bases and J by 7 bases, with 12 bases left in between. The CDR3 consists of 13 residues. CDR3 sequence: CAIRRQSGEKLFF. The CDR3 DNA reads as TGTGCCATCAGGCGGCAGTCGGGTGAAAAACTGTTTTTT.

The V call is TRBV24-1, the J call TRBJ2-1; 7 bases agree with TRBD1. This CDR3 is built from 13 residues. Per the germline V gene, CDR1 is KGHDR and CDR2 is SFDVKD. The V gene end was trimmed by 2 bases and the J gene end by 16 bases; junction bases not matched to a gene: 10. As DNA, the CDR3 is TGTGCCACCAGTGATTCGAACAGGGGAGCAGAATTCTTC. Protein: CATSDSNRGAEFF.

This chain joins TRBV24-1 and TRBJ2-2, with TRBD1 as a possible D gene (6 bases). V lost 2 bases and J 0 bases, leaving 9 bases between the germline ends. The CDR3 covers 16 residues. Per the germline V gene, CDR1 is KGHDR and CDR2 is SFDVKD. CDR3 coding DNA: TGTGCCACCAGTGATTGGGACACCTCGAACACCGGGGAGCTGTTTTTT. Amino acids: CATSDWDTSNTGELFF.

This chain uses TRBV6-2 or TRBV6-3 with TRBJ2-7; D remains unclear. V shed 6 bases and J shed 5 bases, with 14 bases lying between them. The germline V gene encodes CDR1 MNHEY and CDR2 SVGEGT. The CDR3 loop spans 13 amino acids. The DNA of the CDR3 is TGTGCCAGCAGCGAAAGCACTCAAAACGAGCAGTACTTC. This translates into CASSESTQNEQYF.

The J gene is TRBJ2-1, the V gene TRBV9; TRBD2 aligns across 10 bases. Looked up from germline, CDR1 is SGDLS and CDR2 is YYNGEE. CDR3 length: 15 residues. The trim removed 6 bases at V and 5 bases at J, leaving 8 bases unmatched. The chain's CDR3 is CASTSPGLANNEQFF. The CDR3, as DNA: TGTGCCAGCACCTCACCGGGACTAGCGAACAATGAGCAGTTCTTC.

In its sample, this clone was seen a few times. The chain couples TRBV19 to TRBJ2-7, with 13 bases matching TRBD2. Per germline, CDR1 LNHDA and CDR2 SQIVND (reference sequence). CDR3 length equals 16 residues. V trimming: 5 bases; J trimming: 4 bases; junction bases outside the gene matches: 8. CDR3 DNA: TGTGCCAGTAGTCCAAGACTAGCGGGAGGTCGGTACGAGCAGTACTTC. Its protein is CASSPRLAGGRYEQYF. Combining the CDR3 with reference TRBV19 and TRBJ2-7 gives the whole variable domain DGGITQSPKYLFRKEGQNVTLSCEQNLNHDAMYWYRQDPGQGLRLIYYSQIVNDFQKGDIAEGYSVSREKKESFPLTVTSAQKNPTAFYLCASSPRLAGGRYEQYFGPGTRLTVT.

The V call is TRBV27, the J call TRBJ2-7; the match to TRBD1 covers 9 bases. The CDR3 sequence is 16 residues long. Per the germline V gene, CDR1 is MNHEY and CDR2 is SMNVEV (reference sequence). V shed 4 bases and J 3 bases; nucleotides not matched to a gene: 10. The DNA of the CDR3 is TGTGCCAGCAGTTATTATGGACAGGGGCAACTCTACGAGCAGTACTTC. Protein sequence: CASSYYGQGQLYEQYF.

This clone was seen once. This chain connects TRBV6-5 to TRBJ2-3, with D possibly matching TRBD2 (6 bases). Trimming pared 7 bases from V and 12 bases from J, leaving 17 bases between. CDR3 length equals 12 residues. Germline CDR1 is MNHEY and CDR2 is SVGAGI. As DNA, the CDR3 is TGTGCCAGCAACGGGGGAGCAAGTTTTCAGTATTTT. Its protein is CASNGGASFQYF.

CDR3 bases: TGTGCCACCAGGGGACTAGCGGGGACCGGGGAGCTGTTTTTT. Its protein product is CATRGLAGTGELFF. The chain has TRBV24-1 and TRBJ2-2, with TRBD2 matching 13 bases. The germline V gene encodes CDR1 KGHDR and CDR2 SFDVKD. The CDR3 sequence is 14 residues long. With 7 bases clipped from V and 5 bases from J, the junction kept 0 bases outside the gene matches.

The chain links TRBV7-3 to TRBJ2-7, with 7 positions matching TRBD1. CDR1 is SGHTA and CDR2 is FQGTGA in the germline V gene. This CDR3 has 13 amino acids. Unmatched junction bases numbered 6, after V lost 5 bases and J lost 5 bases. CDR3 DNA sequence: TGTGCCAGCAGCAACCGACAGGGCCACGAGCAGTACTTC. It is translated as CASSNRQGHEQYF.

This clone was detected once. The chain employs TRBV18 and TRBJ2-3, with a possible D match to TRBD2 (6 bases). Germline lookup yields CDR1 KGHSH and CDR2 LQKENI. This CDR3 has 17 amino acids. The V end was cut by 6 bases, the J end by 0 bases, with 19 bases between. The CDR3 is CASSPSHGSGSTDTQYF. The CDR3 region has the DNA TGTGCCAGCTCCCCAAGCCACGGGAGCGGTAGCACAGATACGCAGTATTTT. The full variable domain, with the rest looked up from reference TRBV18 and TRBJ2-3, is NAGVMQNPRHLVRRRGQEARLRCSPMKGHSHVYWYRQLPEEGLKFMVYLQKENIIDESGMPKERFSAEFPKEGPSILRIQQVVRGDSAAYFCASSPSHGSGSTDTQYFGPGTRLTVL.

DNA of the CDR3: TGTGCCAGCAGCGGGGCTTTCTCTGGAAACACCATATATTTT. It is translated as CASSGAFSGNTIYF. This chain links TRBV9 with TRBJ1-3, with D uncertain. V was clipped by 3 bases and J by 0 bases, with 7 bases between them. The CDR3 consists of 14 residues. The germline CDR1 and CDR2 sequences are SGDLS and YYNGEE.

This chain joins TRBV9 and TRBJ2-7; 9 nucleotides match TRBD1. V lost 3 bases to trimming and J lost 3 bases; unmatched junction nucleotides: 4. Germline V gives CDR1 SGDLS, CDR2 YYNGEE. This CDR3 comprises 14 residues. The CDR3 DNA reads as TGTGCCAGCAGCGAGTCGGGACAGGGCTACGAGCAGTACTTC. It specifies CASSESGQGYEQYF.

This clone was counted only a few times. The gene calls are TRBV7-8 and TRBJ2-7, with 8 bases aligning to TRBD1. The CDR3 runs to 16 residues. Germline-derived CDR1 and CDR2 are SGHVS and FQNEAQ. V shed 3 bases, J shed 4 bases, and the junction held 11 bases outside the gene matches. The CDR3 here is CASSLPRAGGLYEQYF. CDR3 DNA sequence: TGTGCCAGCAGCTTGCCTCGTGCAGGGGGCCTATACGAGCAGTACTTC.

The chain couples TRBV27 to TRBJ1-2; TRBD1 matches at 7 bases. V lost 5 bases and J lost 1; bases outside the gene matches: 4. CDR1 and CDR2 (germline): MNHEY, SMNVEV (reference sequence). The CDR3 has 14 amino acids. The DNA for the CDR3 is TGTGCCAGCAGTGTAACAGGGGATAACTATGGCTACACCTTC. Translating it yields CASSVTGDNYGYTF.

This clone showed up just once. The V call is TRBV9, the J call TRBJ2-1; possibly TRBD2 for D (6 bases). The germline CDR1 and CDR2 sequences are SGDLS and YYNGEE. V dropped 2 bases and J dropped 1 base, with 13 bases sitting between them. This CDR3 is 16 amino acids long. This CDR3 is CASSVAGSGSYNEQFF. DNA of the CDR3: TGTGCCAGCAGCGTTGCCGGGAGTGGGTCCTACAATGAGCAGTTCTTC.

This chain links TRBV29-1 with TRBJ1-2; 7 bases map to TRBD1. The V gene's germline CDR1 is SQVTM and CDR2 ANQGSEA. V trimming: 8 bases; J trimming: 4 bases; junction bases outside the gene matches: 10. The CDR3 runs to 13 residues. The CDR3 DNA is TGCAGCACCATTTACCGGGACAGCTATGGCTACACCTTC. This encodes CSTIYRDSYGYTF.

V usage is TRBV6-5 and J usage is TRBJ1-1; 8 bases match TRBD1. In germline, CDR1 is MNHEY, CDR2 SVGAGI. CDR3 length: 14 amino acids. V was pared by 6 bases and J by 4 bases, with 7 bases of the junction left unmatched. CDR3 sequence: CASSSGQGRTEAFF. DNA for the CDR3: TGTGCCAGCAGCTCCGGACAGGGCCGCACTGAAGCTTTCTTT.

V is TRBV5-4 and J is TRBJ1-4, with 9 positions matching TRBD1. Germline V lookup: CDR1 SGHNT, CDR2 YYREEE (reference sequence). This CDR3 has 13 amino acids. J gave up 8 bases and V 4 bases, and 3 bases lay outside the gene matches. CDR3 nucleotides: TGTGCCAGCAGCGGGACAGGGAACGAAAAACTGTTTTTT. This translates into CASSGTGNEKLFF. The complete variable domain, with remaining parts taken from reference TRBV5-4 and TRBJ1-4, reads ETGVTQSPTHLIKTRGQQVTLRCSSQSGHNTVSWYQQALGQGPQFIFQYYREEENGRGNFPPRFSGLQFPNYSSELNVNALELDDSALYLCASSGTGNEKLFFGSGTQLSVL.

The chain couples TRBV27 to TRBJ2-7, with D possibly matching TRBD1 (6 bases). In germline, CDR1 is MNHEY, CDR2 SMNVEV (reference sequence). The V end was cut by 5 bases, the J end by 5 bases, with 13 bases between. This CDR3 spans 13 amino acids. CDR3 sequence reads: CASSPTGKHEQYF. CDR3 in DNA: TGTGCCAGCAGTCCTACAGGGAAACACGAGCAGTACTTC.

The chain has TRBV19 and TRBJ2-1; 12 bases fit TRBD1. Germline CDR1 LNHDA, CDR2 SQIVND (reference sequence). Losses at the gene ends were 2 bases for V and 4 bases for J; bases not matched to a gene: 12. The CDR3 covers 19 residues. The CDR3 region is CASSISPGQGARLYNEQFF. The CDR3 coding sequence is TGTGCCAGTAGTATATCGCCGGGACAGGGGGCGCGGCTTTACAATGAGCAGTTCTTC.